The clone carrying this T cell receptor beta chain was seen a single time. These data belong to a study of blood T cell repertoires in COVID-19. Across the whole study: PBMCs, B-cell-depleted T cells, or T cells provided the cDNA or gDNA that made up the material.

This CDR3 spans 17 amino acids. CDR1 is MNHNS and CDR2 is SASEGT in the germline V gene. J gave up 3 bases and V 0 bases, and 7 bases lay outside the gene matches. Profiling relied on immunoSEQ multiplex PCR, and the TCRdb table lists in-frame clones only, not all of them. The table shows about 14,000 clones, with 80% to 85% occurring only once. The chain uses TRBV6-1 and TRBJ1-5; TRBD1 aligns across 8 bases. Material for sequencing was peripheral blood. This receptor was identified in an elderly man with active or convalescent COVID-19. The CDR3 DNA reads as TGTGCCAGCAGTGAAGCGCTCCGACAGGGGTCCAATCAGCCCCAGCATTTT. Its translation: CASSEALRQGSNQPQHF.